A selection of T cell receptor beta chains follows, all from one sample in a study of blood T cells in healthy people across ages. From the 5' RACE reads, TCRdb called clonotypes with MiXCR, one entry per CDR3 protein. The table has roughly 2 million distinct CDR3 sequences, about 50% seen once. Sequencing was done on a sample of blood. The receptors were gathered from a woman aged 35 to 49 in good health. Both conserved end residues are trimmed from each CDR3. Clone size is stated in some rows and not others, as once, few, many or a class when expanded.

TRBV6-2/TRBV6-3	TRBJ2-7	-	ASTPRGRYFSYEQY
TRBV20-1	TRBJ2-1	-	SARDWSMVGLQF
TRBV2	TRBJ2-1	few	AIYSGGTYNEQF
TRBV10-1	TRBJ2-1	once	ASSKTSGGSHNEQF
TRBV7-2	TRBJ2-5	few	ASSSNTYQETQY
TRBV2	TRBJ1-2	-	ASKDSATNYGYT
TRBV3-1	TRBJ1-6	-	ASSQDNRGKSPLH
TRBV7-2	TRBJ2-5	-	ASSLLPWGETQY
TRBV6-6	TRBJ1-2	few	ASLSSVYYGYT
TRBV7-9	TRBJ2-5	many	ASSPNQQKETQY
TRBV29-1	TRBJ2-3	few	SVDRRATDTQY
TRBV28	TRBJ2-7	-	ASSYPVDHPYEQY
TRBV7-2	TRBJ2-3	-	ASSPTGLAGASTDTQY
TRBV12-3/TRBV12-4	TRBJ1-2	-	ASSLKAGGGYT
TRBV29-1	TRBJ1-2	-	SAWTGDPYGYT
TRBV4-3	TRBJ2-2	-	ASSQESLTDYTGELF
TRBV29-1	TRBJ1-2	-	SVLQGAINYGYT
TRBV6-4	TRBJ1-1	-	ASSAGTGSTEAF
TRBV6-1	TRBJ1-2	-	ASSETVSISYT
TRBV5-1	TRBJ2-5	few	ASSSDRGPTEQY
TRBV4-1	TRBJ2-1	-	ASSQRSGGRDEQF
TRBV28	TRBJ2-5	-	ASSFFALAEQETQY
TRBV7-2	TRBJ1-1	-	ASSVYPGYSAF
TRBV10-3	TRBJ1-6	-	AISGSYNSPLH
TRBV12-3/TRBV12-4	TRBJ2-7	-	ASSEGQGTYEQY
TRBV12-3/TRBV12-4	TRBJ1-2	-	ASSSRQLNYGYT
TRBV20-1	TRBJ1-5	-	SARDTGQPQH
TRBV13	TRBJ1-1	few	ASSAVTNTEAF
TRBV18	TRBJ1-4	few	ASSPGDRGNEKLF
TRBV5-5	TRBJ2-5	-	ASSLDLRLAGGETQY
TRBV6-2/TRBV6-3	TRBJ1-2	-	ASSSPDRAISGYT
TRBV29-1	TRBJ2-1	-	SVELGDEQF
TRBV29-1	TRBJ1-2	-	SVKGGRDDYGYT
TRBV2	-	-	ASSERAGWGGETQY
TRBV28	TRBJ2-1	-	ASREGGPGPHEQF
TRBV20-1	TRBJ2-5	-	SARDGRRRQETQY
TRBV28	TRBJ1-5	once	ASSLTGGSSQPQH
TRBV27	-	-	ASRGASEQY
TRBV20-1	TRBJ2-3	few	SFDRGQDTQY
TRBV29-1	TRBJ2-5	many	SVKRGGVINQETQY
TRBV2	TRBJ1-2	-	ASGTGPNYGYT
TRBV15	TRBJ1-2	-	ATSPRTGDSGYT
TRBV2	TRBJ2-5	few	ASRIGGTSGGRETQY
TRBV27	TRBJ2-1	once	ASSLTSGGRPYNEQF
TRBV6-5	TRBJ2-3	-	ASSYQGARTDTQY
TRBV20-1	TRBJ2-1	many	SAWTRYGEQF
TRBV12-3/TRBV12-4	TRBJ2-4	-	ASSEVGGAPKNIQY
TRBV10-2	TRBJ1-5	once	ASSGQGPKLPQH
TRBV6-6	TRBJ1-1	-	ASSAYGAGSTEAF
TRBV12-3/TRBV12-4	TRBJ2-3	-	ASSLRQLGDTQY
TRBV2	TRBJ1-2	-	ASSEGWAHGYT
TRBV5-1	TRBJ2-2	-	ASSLQGADTGELF
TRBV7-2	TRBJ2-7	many	ASSLDPSGFYEQY
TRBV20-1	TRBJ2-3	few	SARLGTSKY
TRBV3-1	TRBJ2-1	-	ASSRDSPLLPNRFQF
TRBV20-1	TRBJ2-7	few	SARKEGTYEQY
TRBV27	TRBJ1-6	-	ASSLRRGANSPLH
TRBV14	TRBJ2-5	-	ASSQDGQRGALAETQY
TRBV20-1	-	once	SPYGGQYEQY
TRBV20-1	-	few	SADPAGGFYEQY